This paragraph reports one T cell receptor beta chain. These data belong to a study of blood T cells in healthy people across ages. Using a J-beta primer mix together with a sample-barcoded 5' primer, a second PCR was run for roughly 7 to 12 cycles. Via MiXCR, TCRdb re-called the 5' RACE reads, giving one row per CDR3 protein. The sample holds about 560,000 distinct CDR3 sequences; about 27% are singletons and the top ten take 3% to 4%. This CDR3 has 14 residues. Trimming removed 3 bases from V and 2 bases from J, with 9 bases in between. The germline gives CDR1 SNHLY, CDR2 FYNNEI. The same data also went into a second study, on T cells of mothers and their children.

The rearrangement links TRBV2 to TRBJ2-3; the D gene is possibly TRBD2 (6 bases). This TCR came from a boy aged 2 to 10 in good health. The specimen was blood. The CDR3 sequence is CASSERDFTDTQYF. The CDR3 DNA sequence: TGTGCCAGCAGTGAGAGGGACTTCACAGATACGCAGTATTTT.